What follows are 29 T cell receptor beta chains derived from one specimen sequenced in a study of beta chain features in type 1 diabetes. Reverse transcribing all isolated RNA meant expressed TCRB transcripts were sequenced. Clones were sequenced by immunoSEQ multiplex PCR, and TCRdb holds only the in-frame ones, with some missing. The sample shows roughly 300,000 clones, 14% of them seen only once. The source material was central memory CD4+ T cells from blood. These receptors came from a man younger than 45 in good health.

In regard to this clone: At one of its ends the junction is not consistent with the germline gene, which may arise from a read error. The V call is TRBV18, the J call TRBJ1-1, with TRBD1 identical over 10 bases. Per the germline V gene, CDR1 is KGHSH and CDR2 is LQKENI. The length of the CDR3 is 15 residues. The CDR3 protein is CASSLRQGASTEALF. In DNA, the CDR3 is TGTGCCAGCTCACTACGACAGGGGGCCTCGACTGAAGCTCTCTTT.

The table lists this clone with a few counts. This chain uses TRBV4-2 with TRBJ1-1; TRBD1 aligns across 7 bases. From germline, CDR1 is LGHNA and CDR2 YNFKEQ. The CDR3 is made up of 15 amino acids. After removal of 5 bases from V and 4 bases from J, the junction contained 10 bases not matched to a gene. CDR3 in amino acids: CASSLEQGRSTEAFF. The CDR3 DNA is TGTGCCAGCAGCTTGGAACAGGGGAGGAGCACTGAAGCTTTCTTT.

This clone was detected many times. The chain is built from TRBV2 and TRBJ2-7; perhaps TRBD1 as D (6 bases). Per the germline V gene, CDR1 is SNHLY and CDR2 is FYNNEI. The CDR3 has 14 residues. The V and J ends lost 5 bases and 1 base respectively, with 12 bases between them. The chain's CDR3 is CASSYRTASYEQYF. The CDR3 bases are TGTGCCAGCAGTTATAGGACAGCGTCCTACGAGCAGTACTTC.

This rearrangement joins TRBV5-4 to TRBJ2-5; no firm D call. This CDR3 region has 14 residues. The germline CDR1 and CDR2 sequences are SGHNT and YYREEE (reference sequence). V dropped 4 bases and J dropped 2 bases, with 12 bases sitting between them. The chain's CDR3 is CASSQNAGQETQYF. CDR3 in DNA: TGTGCCAGCAGCCAAAACGCCGGGCAAGAGACCCAGTACTTC.

There are a few counts of this clone. The chain carries TRBV6-5 and TRBJ2-2; possibly TRBD2 for D (7 bases). V lost 7 bases to trimming and J lost 0 bases, with 12 bases between them. This CDR3 comprises 15 residues. Germline V lookup: CDR1 MNHEY, CDR2 SVGAGI. DNA for the CDR3: TGTGCCAGCACTCTAGGGGGGGCGAACACCGGGGAGCTGTTTTTT. It is translated as CASTLGGANTGELFF.

This clone was observed a handful of times. The chain uses TRBV5-1 and TRBJ1-1, with a tentative D call TRBD1 (5 bases). Trimming removed 3 bases at V and 1 base at J, with 10 bases between. The CDR3 covers 14 residues. Germline CDR1 SGHRS, CDR2 YFSETQ. The CDR3 DNA sequence: TGCGCCAGCAGCTGGGGACGGAGGAACACTGAAGCTTTCTTT. Translated, it gives CASSWGRRNTEAFF.

In DNA, the CDR3 is TGCGCCAGCAGCCAAGATTGGCGGGGAGGGAACAATGAGCAGTTCTTC. Translated: CASSQDWRGGNNEQFF. This chain uses TRBV4-3 with TRBJ2-1; 7 nucleotides match TRBD2. CDR3 length: 16 residues. The junction had 7 bases not matched to a gene; V was cut back by 0 bases and J by 5 bases. Germline loops: CDR1 LGHNA, CDR2 YSLEER.

The chain combines TRBV7-9 with TRBJ1-1; D is perhaps TRBD1 (5 bases). Germline CDR1 reads SEHNR; CDR2 reads FQNEAQ (reference sequence). Trimming left V 4 bases short and J 2 bases short, with 14 bases between. This CDR3 is 15 amino acids long. The chain's CDR3 is CASSSGHSINTEAFF. CDR3 in DNA: TGTGCCAGCAGCTCCGGACACAGCATTAACACTGAAGCTTTCTTT.

This clone showed up many times. The chain links TRBV18 to TRBJ1-5; D unresolved. CDR3 length: 14 residues. The ends were cut back, 1 base at V and 7 bases at J, with 11 bases in the middle. Germline V gene lookup returns CDR1 KGHSH and CDR2 LQKENI. CDR3 residues: CASSPQVQGQPQHF. For the CDR3, the DNA is TGTGCCAGCTCACCACAGGTTCAAGGGCAGCCCCAGCATTTT.

The chain is built from TRBV4-3 and TRBJ2-5, with a tentative D call TRBD1 (6 bases). CDR1 LGHNA and CDR2 YSLEER come from the germline V gene. The germline V and J ends were trimmed by 0 bases and 4 bases, with 9 bases remaining between them. This CDR3 is 14 amino acids long. The CDR3 here is CASSQDIRGETQYF. The CDR3 DNA is TGCGCCAGCAGCCAAGATATCAGGGGAGAGACCCAGTACTTC.

This clone was counted between two and nine times. The chain recombines TRBV5-4 with TRBJ2-6, with TRBD2 matching 13 bases. The CDR3 runs 17 residues. The J segment lost 4 bases and the V segment lost 4 bases, leaving 5 bases of the junction unmatched. Per germline, CDR1 SGHNT and CDR2 YYREEE (reference sequence). CDR3 sequence: CASSRTSGRSGANVLTF. CDR3 nucleotide sequence: TGTGCCAGCAGCCGGACTAGCGGGAGATCCGGGGCCAACGTCCTGACTTTC.

This clone was counted a few times. The chain is built from TRBV18 and TRBJ2-1, with 13 bases matching TRBD2. V shed 2 bases and J 7 bases; nucleotides not matched to a gene: 5. Germline values: CDR1 KGHSH, CDR2 LQKENI. The length of the CDR3 is 16 residues. Written as DNA, the CDR3 is TGTGCCAGCTCACCAGGACTAGCGGGAGCTGGAAATGAGCAGTTCTTC. It encodes CASSPGLAGAGNEQFF.

This clone was seen a handful of times. The V gene is TRBV11-2, the J gene TRBJ2-5; D unclear. Trimming cost V 1 base and J 5 bases, with 14 bases left between them. This CDR3 region has 15 residues. The V gene's germline CDR1 is SGHAT and CDR2 FQNNGV. The CDR3 is CASSLVLGSRETQYF. The CDR3 DNA sequence: TGTGCCAGCAGCTTAGTATTGGGGTCGCGGGAGACCCAGTACTTC.

This chain connects TRBV4-1 to TRBJ1-1, with unresolved D. Trimming cost V 0 bases and J 2 bases, with 7 bases left between them. The CDR3 is 14 residues long. CDR1 and CDR2 (germline): MGHRA, YSYEKL. As DNA, the CDR3 is TGCGCCAGCAGCCAAGATGTGACAAACACTGAAGCTTTCTTT. Protein sequence: CASSQDVTNTEAFF.

This chain uses TRBV7-7 with TRBJ2-5, with 9 positions matching TRBD1. The CDR3 totals 14 residues. The germline V gene has CDR1 SSHAT and CDR2 FNYEAQ (reference sequence). V trimming: 5 bases; J trimming: 5 bases; junction bases outside the gene matches: 6. The CDR3 DNA reads as TGTGCCAGCAGCCCCGGGACAGGGCGGGAGACCCAGTACTTC. This sequence encodes CASSPGTGRETQYF.

V and J are TRBV27 and TRBJ2-1; possible D gene TRBD1, 5 bases. The germline CDR1 and CDR2 sequences are MNHEY and SMNVEV (reference sequence). The CDR3 length is 15 residues. V lost 2 bases, J lost 6 bases, and 14 bases lay in between. CDR3 DNA: TGTGCCAGCAGTTTACTCCAAGGTACAGGCAATGAGCAGTTCTTC. This codes for CASSLLQGTGNEQFF.

This clone was counted only a few times. This chain joins TRBV5-1 and TRBJ2-5; no definite D call. Germline CDR1 is SGHRS and CDR2 is YFSETQ. V was trimmed by 4 bases and J by 5 bases, leaving 9 bases between them. The CDR3 loop spans 12 amino acids. The CDR3 DNA is TGCGCCAGCAGCGCAGATTTGGAGACCCAGTACTTC. The encoded protein is CASSADLETQYF.

On this clone: Likely a read error: the CDR3 ends without its conserved phenylalanine or tryptophan. The V and J genes are TRBV10-3 and TRBJ2-3; TRBD2 matches 8 bases. CDR3 length: 13 amino acids. V lost 6 bases and J lost 6; bases outside the gene matches: 5. Germline values: CDR1 ENHRY, CDR2 SYGVKD. This chain's CDR3 is CAIRSGGGDTQYV. The CDR3 DNA sequence: TGTGCCATCAGATCCGGCGGGGGGGATACGCAGTATGTT.

This clone was found many times. This sequence joins TRBV4-3 and TRBJ2-7; D is perhaps TRBD1 or TRBD2 (5 bases each). There are 15 residues in the CDR3. Trimming pared 4 bases from V and 4 bases from J, leaving 17 bases between. Germline V gene lookup returns CDR1 LGHNA and CDR2 YSLEER. This CDR3 is CASSLGVEGIYEQYV. For the CDR3, the DNA is TGCGCCAGCAGCCTGGGGGTAGAGGGTATTTACGAGCAGTACGTC.

This clone was counted a few times. The V gene is TRBV5-4, the J gene TRBJ1-3; D is unresolved. The V gene lost 0 bases and the J gene lost 4 bases, with 11 bases spanning the gap. Germline values: CDR1 SGHNT, CDR2 YYREEE (reference sequence). The CDR3 consists of 15 residues. The CDR3 DNA reads as TGTGCCAGCAGCTTGGCAACAGAACTCGGAAACACCATATATTTT. It specifies CASSLATELGNTIYF.

This sequence joins TRBV2 and TRBJ1-5, with D possibly TRBD1 on 5 matching bases. V lost 6 bases to trimming and J lost 6 bases, with 12 bases between them. The CDR3 runs to 13 residues. Germline lookup yields CDR1 SNHLY and CDR2 FYNNEI. The chain's CDR3 is CASRSTGVQPQHF. The DNA for the CDR3 is TGTGCCAGCAGATCCACAGGTGTTCAGCCCCAGCATTTT.

This chain joins TRBV10-3 and TRBJ2-2; D remains ambiguous. CDR3 length: 14 amino acids. With 7 bases removed from V and 0 bases from J, the gap between germline ends came to 9 bases. CDR1 is ENHRY, CDR2 SYGVKD, per germline. The CDR3 reads CAITNQANTGELFF. DNA of the CDR3: TGTGCCATCACCAACCAAGCGAACACCGGGGAGCTGTTTTTT.

CDR3 bases: TGTGCCAGCAGCGCCTCGTCTGTTGACGATGGTCTGGGCTACGGCTACACCTTC. This encodes CASSASSVDDGLGYGYTF. V gene TRBV9 combines with J gene TRBJ1-2, with D unresolved. The CDR3 runs to 18 residues. The germline V gene encodes CDR1 SGDLS and CDR2 YYNGEE. Trimming pared 3 bases from V and 8 bases from J, leaving 29 bases between.

This clone has only a few counts. This chain connects TRBV27 to TRBJ1-5; a weak D match, TRBD1 (5 bases). The CDR3 is 14 residues long. Germline assignment: CDR1 MNHEY and CDR2 SMNVEV (reference sequence). V lost 3 bases and J lost 4, with 10 bases in between. CDR3: CASSFSGLNQPQHF. CDR3 nucleotide sequence: TGTGCCAGCAGTTTTTCAGGGCTGAATCAGCCCCAGCATTTT.

This clone was picked up a small number of times. The V and J genes are TRBV29-1 and TRBJ1-4; D is unclear. Germline V gene data show CDR1 as SQVTM and CDR2 as ANQGSEA. Trimming left V 0 bases short and J 8 bases short, with 10 bases between. This CDR3 contains 13 residues. Written as DNA, the CDR3 is TGCAGCGTTGAAGATATGGGCCGGGAAAAACTGTTTTTT. This gives the protein CSVEDMGREKLFF.

This clone has more than one count but fewer than ten. Other DNA sequences in this sample translate to the same CDR3. The chain employs TRBV5-1 and TRBJ2-5; D gene uncertain. The CDR3 runs to 12 residues. The germline CDR1 and CDR2 sequences are SGHRS and YFSETQ. With 0 bases removed from V and 4 bases from J, the gap between germline ends came to 4 bases. CDR3 sequence reads: CASSLVGETQYF. DNA of the CDR3: TGCGCCAGCAGCTTGGTTGGAGAGACCCAGTACTTC.

The chain combines TRBV6-1 with TRBJ2-3; perhaps D is TRBD1 or TRBD2 (6 bases each). The CDR3 sequence is 15 residues long. Germline CDR1 and CDR2: MNHNS and SASEGT. The V end was cut by 6 bases, the J end by 5 bases, with 18 bases between. CDR3 nucleotides: TGTGCCAGCAGCCCTAGGTGGGGGGCTGAAGATACGCAGTATTTT. It encodes CASSPRWGAEDTQYF.

There are a few counts of this clone. This chain joins TRBV5-6 and TRBJ2-5; D is perhaps TRBD1 or TRBD2 (5 bases each). Germline assignment: CDR1 SGHDT and CDR2 YYEEEE. V was pared by 4 bases and J by 4 bases, with 14 bases between. The length of the CDR3 is 14 residues. The CDR3 DNA is TGTGCCAGCAGCCCCGGGACCGGCTTAGAGACCCAGTACTTC. Amino acids: CASSPGTGLETQYF.

In its sample, this clone was seen a few times. The chain couples TRBV6-1 to TRBJ2-1, with D tentatively TRBD1 or TRBD2 (5 bases each). Germline assignment: CDR1 MNHNS and CDR2 SASEGT. With 8 bases removed from V and 5 bases from J, the gap between germline ends came to 13 bases. The CDR3 is made up of 13 amino acids. The CDR3 coding sequence is TGTGCCAGCGACCCAGGGCGGGACAATGAGCAGTTCTTC. Amino acids: CASDPGRDNEQFF.